This T cell receptor (beta chain) is from a study of cytomegalovirus exposure and HLA in healthy donors. Points from the study as a whole: Associated with cytomegalovirus, according to the listing, were 150 to 200 TCR beta chains. Most TCR sequences showed up rarely, but some public TCRs showed up in many donors.

To note about this clone: Its cognate antigen is unknown.

The donors were members of the approximately 130-subject validation cohort (separate from the approximately 670-subject first cohort). This table comes from immunoSEQ multiplex PCR, and its TCRdb copy is limited to in-frame clones, with some not included. The sample lists roughly 120,000 clones, 85% to 95% occurring once. CDR3 size: 15 residues. The V gene's germline CDR1 is PRHDT and CDR2 FYEKMQ (reference sequence). Trimming stripped 5 bases from V and 1 base from J, with 14 bases between. The chain links TRBV13 to TRBJ1-1; TRBD1 is a possible D gene (5 bases). The sample taken for sequencing was PBMCs. The source of this sequence is a woman under 30 in good health and CMV-seronegative. CDR3 protein: CASSGLMDTNTEAFF. Here the CDR3 DNA reads TGTGCCAGCAGCGGGTTGATGGACACGAACACTGAAGCTTTCTTT.